This T cell receptor (beta chain) comes out of a study of siplizumab effects on memory and regulatory T cells. The CDR3 has 15 residues. This clone was seen just once. Its antigen is unknown. General study results and limits: There appeared to be greater diversity in naive T cells than in memory cells, and naive T cells seemed major contributors to the alloresponse.

Generated by immunoSEQ multiplex PCR, the TCRdb table keeps only in-frame clones and is missing some. This sample yields about 66,000 clones, of which approximately 96% are seen a single time; about 0.095% belongs to the top ten. Sequencing was carried out using naive CD8+ T cells sorted from blood. The chain couples TRBV21-1 to TRBJ2-4; no DNA check was done on the table's D call, TRBD1. TRBV21-1 is marked as a pseudogene. This clonotype was obtained from a human donor in good health. The DNA for the CDR3 is TGTGCCAGCCCAGAGGGCAGGGGTCCCAAAAACATTCAGTACTTC. Protein sequence: CASPEGRGPKNIQYF.